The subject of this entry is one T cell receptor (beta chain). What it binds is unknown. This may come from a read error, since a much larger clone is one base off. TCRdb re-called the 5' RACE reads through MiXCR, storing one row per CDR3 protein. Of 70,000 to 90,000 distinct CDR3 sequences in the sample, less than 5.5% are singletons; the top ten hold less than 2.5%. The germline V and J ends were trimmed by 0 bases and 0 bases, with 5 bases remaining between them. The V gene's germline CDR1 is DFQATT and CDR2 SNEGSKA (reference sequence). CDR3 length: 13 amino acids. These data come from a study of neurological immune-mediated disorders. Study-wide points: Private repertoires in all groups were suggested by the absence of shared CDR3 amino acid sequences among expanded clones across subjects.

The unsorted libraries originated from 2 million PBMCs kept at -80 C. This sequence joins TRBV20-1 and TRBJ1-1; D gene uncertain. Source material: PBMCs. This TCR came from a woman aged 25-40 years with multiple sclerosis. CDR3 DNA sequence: TGCAGTGCTAGAGATACGGTGAACACTGAAGCTTTCTTT. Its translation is CSARDTVNTEAFF.